A selection of T cell receptor beta chains follows, all from one sample in a study of blood T cell repertoires in COVID-19. Method: immunoSEQ multiplex PCR; TCRdb's copy keeps in-frame clones and lacks some. The sample includes approximately 220,000 clones, roughly four fifths seen only once; the top ten take approximately 4.5%. The material sequenced was peripheral blood. The receptors stem from a woman in her 70s with acute or convalescent COVID-19. Both conserved end residues are part of each CDR3. A D gene is named only where the DNA matches it firmly. Part of the rows lack a size; the others show once, few, many or a class for expanded clones.

j_gene: TRBJ1-1
v_gene: TRBV7-2
len: 12
abundance: .
d_gene: .
CDR3nt: TGTGCCAGCAGCTTATACGGGACTGAAGCTTTCTTT
CDR3aa: CASSLYGTEAFF

j_gene: TRBJ1-2
v_gene: TRBV6-6
len: 14
abundance: few
d_gene: .
CDR3nt: TGTGCCAGCAGTTACGGTGGCAGGGGTTATGGCTACACCTTC
CDR3aa: CASSYGGRGYGYTF

j_gene: TRBJ2-7
v_gene: TRBV4-1
len: 14
abundance: .
d_gene: TRBD1
CDR3nt: TGCGCCAGCAGCCAGGACTACCCCCGGGACAGGAAGTACTTC
CDR3aa: CASSQDYPRDRKYF

j_gene: TRBJ1-2
v_gene: TRBV5-4
len: 14
abundance: .
d_gene: .
CDR3nt: TGTGCCAGCAGCGCACGGACAGCCGGTTATGGCTACACCTTC
CDR3aa: CASSARTAGYGYTF

j_gene: TRBJ1-6
v_gene: TRBV30
len: 14
abundance: .
d_gene: TRBD1
CDR3nt: TGTGCCTGGGGGGACAGCTCCTATAATTCACCCCTCCACTTT
CDR3aa: CAWGDSSYNSPLHF

j_gene: TRBJ1-2
v_gene: TRBV27
len: 13
abundance: .
d_gene: TRBD1
CDR3nt: TGTGCCAGCAGTCTAGACAGGGCCTATGGCTACACCTTC
CDR3aa: CASSLDRAYGYTF

j_gene: TRBJ2-4
v_gene: TRBV9
len: 15
abundance: .
d_gene: TRBD1
CDR3nt: TGTGCCAGCAGCGAGGGACAGGGGCTACAAAACATTCAGTACTTC
CDR3aa: CASSEGQGLQNIQYF

j_gene: TRBJ1-5
v_gene: TRBV3-1/TRBV3-2
len: 14
abundance: .
d_gene: .
CDR3nt: TGTGCCAGCAGCCAAGCGAGCACGAATCAGCCCCAGCATTTT
CDR3aa: CASSQASTNQPQHF

j_gene: TRBJ1-1
v_gene: TRBV3-1/TRBV3-2
len: 13
abundance: .
d_gene: .
CDR3nt: TGTGCCAGCAGCCAAGATAGCCGGCCCGAAGCTTTCTTT
CDR3aa: CASSQDSRPEAFF

j_gene: TRBJ1-2
v_gene: TRBV28
len: 13
abundance: few
d_gene: .
CDR3nt: TGTGCCAGCAGCCTCGTAGCTAACTATGGCTACACCTTC
CDR3aa: CASSLVANYGYTF

j_gene: TRBJ1-2
v_gene: TRBV6-5
len: 14
abundance: .
d_gene: TRBD1
CDR3nt: TGTGCCAGCAGTCCCCGGGACAGATATTATGGCTACACCTTC
CDR3aa: CASSPRDRYYGYTF

j_gene: TRBJ1-5
v_gene: TRBV14
len: 13
abundance: .
d_gene: .
CDR3nt: TGTGCCAGCAGCCAATCCCCTGATCAGCCCCAGCATTTT
CDR3aa: CASSQSPDQPQHF

j_gene: TRBJ1-6
v_gene: TRBV9
len: 15
abundance: .
d_gene: .
CDR3nt: TGTGCCAGCAGCGTAGATGCAGGCTATAATTCACCCCTCCACTTT
CDR3aa: CASSVDAGYNSPLHF

j_gene: TRBJ2-3
v_gene: TRBV4-3
len: 17
abundance: .
d_gene: TRBD2
CDR3nt: TGCGCCAGCAGCCAAGCCAGGACTAGCGGGGGCACAGATACGCAGTATTTT
CDR3aa: CASSQARTSGGTDTQYF

j_gene: TRBJ1-1
v_gene: TRBV27
len: 12
abundance: once
d_gene: .
CDR3nt: TGTGCCAGCAGTTCCATAACAGGTGAAGCTTTCTTT
CDR3aa: CASSSITGEAFF

j_gene: TRBJ1-1
v_gene: TRBV6-2/TRBV6-3
len: 15
abundance: .
d_gene: TRBD1
CDR3nt: TGTGCCAGCAGTTACGGGGACAGTGGGATCACTGAAGCTTTCTTT
CDR3aa: CASSYGDSGITEAFF

j_gene: TRBJ2-5
v_gene: TRBV7-9
len: 14
abundance: .
d_gene: .
CDR3nt: TGTGCCAGCTCGCTAATGGTTTCGGGAGAGACCCAGTACTTC
CDR3aa: CASSLMVSGETQYF

j_gene: TRBJ2-7
v_gene: TRBV5-6
len: 15
abundance: .
d_gene: TRBD1
CDR3nt: TGTGCCAGCAGCCTCCGACAGGGAAACTACTACGAGCAGTACTTC
CDR3aa: CASSLRQGNYYEQYF

j_gene: TRBJ1-5
v_gene: TRBV19
len: 15
abundance: .
d_gene: .
CDR3nt: TGTGCCAGTATCGGTCAAAAGGGGAGCAATCAGCCCCAGCATTTT
CDR3aa: CASIGQKGSNQPQHF

j_gene: TRBJ1-1
v_gene: TRBV3-1/TRBV3-2
len: 14
abundance: .
d_gene: .
CDR3nt: TGTGCCAGCAGCTCCCGGGGAGGGGGCACTGAAGCTTTCTTT
CDR3aa: CASSSRGGGTEAFF

j_gene: TRBJ2-2
v_gene: TRBV5-1
len: 17
abundance: .
d_gene: TRBD1
CDR3nt: TGCGCCAGCAGCTATGGAGCCGGGACAGGAGGTACCGGGGAGCTGTTTTTT
CDR3aa: CASSYGAGTGGTGELFF

j_gene: TRBJ2-3
v_gene: TRBV3-1/TRBV3-2
len: 14
abundance: .
d_gene: TRBD1
CDR3nt: TGTGCCAGCAGCCTCCGACAGGGCCCAGATACGCAGTATTTT
CDR3aa: CASSLRQGPDTQYF

j_gene: TRBJ2-7
v_gene: TRBV27
len: 20
abundance: few
d_gene: TRBD2
CDR3nt: TGTGCCAGCAGTTTTAGGGTGGCATCAGTTGCTAGCGGGGGGTACTACGAGCAGTACTTC
CDR3aa: CASSFRVASVASGGYYEQYF

j_gene: TRBJ1-4
v_gene: TRBV7-2
len: 15
abundance: .
d_gene: TRBD1
CDR3nt: TGTGCCAGCAGCTTATTCGGGGACAGGGAAGAAAAACTGTTTTTT
CDR3aa: CASSLFGDREEKLFF

j_gene: TRBJ1-1
v_gene: TRBV27
len: 16
abundance: .
d_gene: TRBD1
CDR3nt: TGTGCCAGCAGTTTATTCGCCGGGACAGGAGTCACTGAAGCTTTCTTT
CDR3aa: CASSLFAGTGVTEAFF

j_gene: TRBJ2-3
v_gene: TRBV5-1
len: 13
abundance: .
d_gene: .
CDR3nt: TGCGCCAGCAGGGAGGGGACGACAGATACGCAGTATTTT
CDR3aa: CASREGTTDTQYF

j_gene: TRBJ1-3
v_gene: TRBV10-1
len: 13
abundance: .
d_gene: .
CDR3nt: TGCGCCAGCGAGGAGGGCTCTGGAAACACCATATATTTT
CDR3aa: CASEEGSGNTIYF

j_gene: TRBJ2-7
v_gene: TRBV28
len: 15
abundance: .
d_gene: .
CDR3nt: TGTGCCAGCAGTTTATCGGCAGGGCCCTACTACGAGCAGTACTTC
CDR3aa: CASSLSAGPYYEQYF

j_gene: TRBJ1-2
v_gene: TRBV5-6
len: 13
abundance: .
d_gene: .
CDR3nt: TGTGCCAGCAGCTTTGCAGGGAGGGATGGCTACACCTTC
CDR3aa: CASSFAGRDGYTF

j_gene: TRBJ1-5
v_gene: TRBV5-1
len: 13
abundance: .
d_gene: .
CDR3nt: TGCGCCAGCAGCTTGAGCAGCAATCAGCCCCAGCATTTT
CDR3aa: CASSLSSNQPQHF

j_gene: TRBJ1-5
v_gene: TRBV5-6
len: 14
abundance: .
d_gene: TRBD1
CDR3nt: TGTGCCAGCAGCACGACAGGGGTTAATCAGCCCCAGCATTTT
CDR3aa: CASSTTGVNQPQHF

j_gene: TRBJ2-1
v_gene: TRBV7-2
len: 15
abundance: .
d_gene: TRBD1
CDR3nt: TGTGCCAGCAGCCCCGGACAGGGACTCGGCAATGAGCAGTTCTTC
CDR3aa: CASSPGQGLGNEQFF

j_gene: TRBJ1-1
v_gene: TRBV12-3/TRBV12-4
len: 13
abundance: .
d_gene: TRBD1
CDR3nt: TGTGCCAGCAGTTTGACAGGGACCACTGAAGCTTTCTTT
CDR3aa: CASSLTGTTEAFF

j_gene: TRBJ2-2
v_gene: TRBV14
len: 18
abundance: .
d_gene: TRBD1
CDR3nt: TGTGCCAGCAGCCAAACGATCAATAGGGGGCGCGGCACCGGGGAGCTGTTTTTT
CDR3aa: CASSQTINRGRGTGELFF

j_gene: TRBJ1-1
v_gene: TRBV11-3
len: 14
abundance: .
d_gene: .
CDR3nt: TGTGCCAGCAGCCCGGGACAAGTGAACACTGAAGCTTTCTTT
CDR3aa: CASSPGQVNTEAFF

j_gene: TRBJ1-2
v_gene: TRBV18
len: 15
abundance: .
d_gene: TRBD1
CDR3nt: TGTGCCAGCTCACCGAATTCAGGGGGCGACTATGGCTACACCTTC
CDR3aa: CASSPNSGGDYGYTF

j_gene: TRBJ2-7
v_gene: TRBV6-5
len: 14
abundance: .
d_gene: .
CDR3nt: TGTGCCAGCGGTAGTGGGCCGAGCTCCTACGAGCAGTACTTC
CDR3aa: CASGSGPSSYEQYF

j_gene: TRBJ1-1
v_gene: TRBV27
len: 14
abundance: .
d_gene: .
CDR3nt: TGTGCCAGCAGATACGTGGGAGGGAACACTGAAGCTTTCTTT
CDR3aa: CASRYVGGNTEAFF

j_gene: TRBJ2-1
v_gene: TRBV4-1
len: 15
abundance: .
d_gene: TRBD1
CDR3nt: TGCGCCAGTAGCCAACGACAGGGGGCCTACAATGAGCAGTTCTTC
CDR3aa: CASSQRQGAYNEQFF

j_gene: TRBJ1-5
v_gene: TRBV10-3
len: 14
abundance: few
d_gene: .
CDR3nt: TGTGCCATCAGCGACAGTACGGGCAATCAGCCCCAGCATTTT
CDR3aa: CAISDSTGNQPQHF

j_gene: TRBJ2-1
v_gene: TRBV5-1
len: 16
abundance: .
d_gene: .
CDR3nt: TGCGCCAGCAGCTTGGTGGCAGGGGAACCCTACAATGAGCAGTTCTTC
CDR3aa: CASSLVAGEPYNEQFF

j_gene: TRBJ1-1
v_gene: TRBV7-9
len: 14
abundance: once
d_gene: .
CDR3nt: TGTGCCAGCAGACATGAGGGCCTGGCCACTGAAGCTTTCTTT
CDR3aa: CASRHEGLATEAFF

j_gene: TRBJ1-5
v_gene: TRBV19
len: 14
abundance: .
d_gene: .
CDR3nt: TGTGCCAGTAGTATCACGGGGGGAACTCAGCCCCAGCATTTT
CDR3aa: CASSITGGTQPQHF

j_gene: TRBJ2-4
v_gene: TRBV19
len: 14
abundance: .
d_gene: .
CDR3nt: TGTGCCAGTAGTATAGGGGGCGCCTCGGACATTCAGTACTTC
CDR3aa: CASSIGGASDIQYF